Given below is one TCR beta chain in context. Germline V gene sequence: CDR1 MNHEY, CDR2 SMNVEV (reference sequence). This CDR3 is 15 amino acids long. V was clipped by 5 bases and J by 2 bases, with 15 bases between them. Time point meaning: persistent/refractory GD, antithyroid drugs over 5 years with positive TRAb. RNA extracted from PBMCs served as the sequencing template. The entry originates in a study of regulatory T cells in long-lasting Graves disease. Researchers made TCR beta libraries by using iRepertoire HTBI primers and running Arm-PCR on CDR3 regions. MiXCR, applied by TCRdb to the multiplex PCR reads, yields one record per CDR3 protein. The sample gives a few hundred thousand distinct CDR3 sequences, roughly 21% of which show up once; 7% to 9% is in the top ten.

This clonotype was sampled from a female donor with Graves disease. The sequences come from peripheral blood mononuclear cells (PBMCs), collected when the disease was refractory, from a patient treated with antithyroid drugs. The V gene is TRBV27, the J gene TRBJ1-1; D might be TRBD1 (5 bases). CDR3 amino acids: CASSGGTVLNTEAFF. CDR3 bases: TGTGCCAGCAGTGGGGGGACGGTGCTTAACACTGAAGCTTTCTTT.